Below are 2 T cell receptor beta chains sequenced from a single sample in a study of human T cells and chemical hapten exposure. TCRdb re-analysed the RACE reads in MiXCR, keeping a single row per CDR3 protein. The data show about 250,000 distinct CDR3 sequences, around 7% seen once. The sample's time point: pre-sensitization, week 0. As to treatment: therapeutic diphenylcyclopropenone sensitization with weekly scalp DPC. The specimen was whole blood, collected in connection with sensitization to the hapten diphenylcyclopropenone (DPC). These receptor sequences come from a man younger than 35 with alopecia areata. Some clones in this sample may be carry-over from other donors' samples.

This clonotype showed up many times. This CDR3 reads CASSQGAPGQGANSPLHF. CDR3 nucleotides: TGCGCCAGCAGCCAAGGCGCTCCGGGACAGGGGGCTAATTCACCCCTCCACTTT. J is TRBJ1-6 and V is TRBV4-3, with 12 bases matching TRBD1. The CDR3 runs 18 residues. Germline loops: CDR1 LGHNA, CDR2 YSLEER. The V and J ends lost 1 base and 6 bases, in that order; junction bases with no gene match: 7.

Ten or more counts support this clonotype. This sequence joins TRBV2 and TRBJ2-3, with TRBD2 identical over 8 bases. The ends lost 4 bases at V and 4 bases at J; junction bases unmatched: 7. Germline CDR1 is SNHLY and CDR2 is FYNNEI. The CDR3 totals 15 residues. The CDR3 here is CASSVNSGVSDTQYF. CDR3 coding DNA: TGTGCCAGCAGTGTTAATAGCGGGGTATCAGATACGCAGTATTTT.